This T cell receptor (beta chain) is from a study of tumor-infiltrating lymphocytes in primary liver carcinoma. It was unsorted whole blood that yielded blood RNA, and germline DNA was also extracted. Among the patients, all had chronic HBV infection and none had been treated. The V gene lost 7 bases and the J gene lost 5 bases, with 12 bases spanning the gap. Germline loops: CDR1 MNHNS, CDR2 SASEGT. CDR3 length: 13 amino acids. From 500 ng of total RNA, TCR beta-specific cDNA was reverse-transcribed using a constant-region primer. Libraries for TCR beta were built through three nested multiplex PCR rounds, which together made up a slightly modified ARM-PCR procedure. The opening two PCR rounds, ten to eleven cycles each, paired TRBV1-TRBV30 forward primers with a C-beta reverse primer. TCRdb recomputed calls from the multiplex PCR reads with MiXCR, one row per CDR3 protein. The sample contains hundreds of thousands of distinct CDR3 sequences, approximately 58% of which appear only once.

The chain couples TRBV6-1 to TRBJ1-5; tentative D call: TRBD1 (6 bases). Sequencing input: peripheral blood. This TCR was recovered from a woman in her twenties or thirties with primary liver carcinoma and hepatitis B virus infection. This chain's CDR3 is CASTGQSDQPQHF. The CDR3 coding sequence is TGTGCCAGCACCGGACAGAGCGATCAGCCCCAGCATTTT.